This T cell receptor (beta chain) was observed in a study of T cell responses to AZD1222 COVID-19 vaccine. Findings and caveats of the study: Seropositive status at baseline applied to only six AZD1222 recipients. The study found vaccine-associated CD4 TCRs spanning spike, dominant at 160-218 and 743-854. The donor cohort was predominantly white British with a female majority, and clonal diversity may have been underestimated. Close to half of spike-specific TCRs reportedly recognize unmutated variant regions.

About this clone itself: Antigen unknown.

CDR3 size: 16 residues. V lost 1 base to trimming and J lost 7 bases; unmatched junction nucleotides: 9. Germline loops: CDR1 LGHNA, CDR2 YSLEER. TCRdb's copy holds only in-frame clones and misses some; the assay was immunoSEQ multiplex PCR. Of approximately 150,000 clones listed, approximately 91% are singletons. Sequencing used peripheral blood, obtained 28 days after the second dose of the MenACWY control vaccine. This receptor was taken from an adult who received the MenACWY meningococcal vaccine as a control. The genes are TRBV4-3 and TRBJ1-4; TRBD1 matches 7 bases. CDR3 coding DNA: TGCGCCAGCAGCCAAGGGGGAGGGGGCTTCGGTGAAAAACTGTTTTTT. Encoded protein: CASSQGGGGFGEKLFF.